This entry describes one T cell receptor beta chain. Its specific antigen is unknown. The sample holds no much larger clone one base away, and base qualities are not on file. The donors were included in the validation cohort of approximately 130 subjects, a group kept apart from the roughly 680-subject first cohort. The germline V and J ends show losses of 5 bases and 3 bases respectively, and no gene match explains 4 bases of the junction. The cysteine opens and the phenylalanine closes a CDR3 of 15 amino acids. The kept DNA is CDR3 alone, 45 bases in frame from the first base. Taken from the germline V gene (reference sequence), the CDR1 and CDR2 loops are MNHEY and SMNVEV. The sample comes from a study of cytomegalovirus exposure and HLA in healthy donors (dated by TCRdb to about 2017). Notes on the research overall: The 650 to 800 repertoires of the first cohort and the 110 or so validation repertoires were produced on the same platform, according to a later analysis. The study aimed to test whether cataloging public T cell receptors could reveal signatures of past pathogen exposure. Along with the approximately 600-subject first cohort, a separate validation cohort of over 90 different subjects was used. To predict cytomegalovirus infection status, the study brought together high-throughput TCR immunosequencing, statistical association of individual TCRs with disease status, and machine learning. The study at large found these results: The study gave a list of 150 to 200 TCR beta chains associated with cytomegalovirus. Three of the identified cytomegalovirus-associated TCR beta chains were confirmed in vitro to be specific for cytomegalovirus antigens. Of the cluster scores, 90% to 95% were above 0 in a later analysis, which found that TCRs clustered in the first cohort also tended to co-occur in the 120 validation repertoires. While some public TCRs were present in many individuals, most TCR sequences turned up only very rarely across donors. A later analysis lacked HLA typing for the validation cohort, so it scored co-occurrence in that cohort across all 130 or so repertoires. The authors suggested that the approach could potentially be generalized to other disease states and immunological phenotypes. The classifier was reported to diagnose cytomegalovirus status with high specificity and sensitivity in both the original and validation cohorts.

Receptor libraries were prepared by the immunoSEQ multiplex PCR assay. Concerning the study's data processing: A statistical classification framework was built to diagnose cytomegalovirus status from the catalog of TCR beta chain sequences. TCRdb re-hosts the immuneACCESS table, in-frame sequences only. Its copies lack some clones; in the studies checked, an unresolved V gene accounts for under half of them, and the cause for the rest is not known. V and J calls and clone size are as listed in that table; D and trimming were resolved from the DNA. In all, the sample holds under 400,000 clones, and approximately 90% of those were seen once. The ten biggest clones cover under 0.9% of the sample.

Sequences were obtained from PBMCs. This receptor was identified in a woman aged 18 to 35 in good health and CMV-seronegative. Recombination connected TRBV27 to TRBJ2-1, with TRBD2 identical over 10 junction bases. The DNA reads TGTGCCAGCAGTGCTAGCGGGAGCCACTACAATGAGCAGTTCTTC. Its translation reads: CASSASGSHYNEQFF.